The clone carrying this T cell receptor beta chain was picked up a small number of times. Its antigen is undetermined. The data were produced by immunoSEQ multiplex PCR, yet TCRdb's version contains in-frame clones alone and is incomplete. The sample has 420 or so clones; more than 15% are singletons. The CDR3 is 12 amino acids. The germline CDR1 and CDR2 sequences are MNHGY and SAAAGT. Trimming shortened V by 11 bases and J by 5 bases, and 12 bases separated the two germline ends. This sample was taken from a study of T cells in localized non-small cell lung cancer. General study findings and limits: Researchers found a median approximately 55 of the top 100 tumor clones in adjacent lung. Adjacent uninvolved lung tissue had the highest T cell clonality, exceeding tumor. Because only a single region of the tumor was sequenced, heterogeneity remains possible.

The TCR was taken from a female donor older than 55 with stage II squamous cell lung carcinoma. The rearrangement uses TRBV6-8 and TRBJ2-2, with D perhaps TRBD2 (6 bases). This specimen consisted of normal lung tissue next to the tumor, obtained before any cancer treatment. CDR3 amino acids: CAGRLVTGELFF. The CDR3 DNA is TGTGCCGGGAGGTTGGTGACCGGGGAGCTGTTTTTT.